This T cell receptor beta chain is from a study of response to subunit inactivated influenza vaccine. TCRdb itself ran the RT-PCR reads through MiXCR, one entry per CDR3 protein. The sample contains roughly 650,000 distinct CDR3 sequences, about 14% of which appear only once. The germline CDR1 and CDR2 sequences are MNHEY and SVGAGI. The germline V and J ends were trimmed by 0 bases and 4 bases, with 10 bases remaining between them. The length of the CDR3 is 14 residues. This sample comprised PBMCs from blood, obtained roughly 2 weeks before vaccination. The genes are TRBV6-5 and TRBJ2-7; maybe TRBD2 (5 bases). The sequence was obtained from a man aged 50-60 years who received an inactivated influenza vaccine. Written as DNA, the CDR3 is TGTGCCAGCAGTTACTCCGGGGTTTTGTACGAGCAGTACTTC. Its protein product is CASSYSGVLYEQYF.